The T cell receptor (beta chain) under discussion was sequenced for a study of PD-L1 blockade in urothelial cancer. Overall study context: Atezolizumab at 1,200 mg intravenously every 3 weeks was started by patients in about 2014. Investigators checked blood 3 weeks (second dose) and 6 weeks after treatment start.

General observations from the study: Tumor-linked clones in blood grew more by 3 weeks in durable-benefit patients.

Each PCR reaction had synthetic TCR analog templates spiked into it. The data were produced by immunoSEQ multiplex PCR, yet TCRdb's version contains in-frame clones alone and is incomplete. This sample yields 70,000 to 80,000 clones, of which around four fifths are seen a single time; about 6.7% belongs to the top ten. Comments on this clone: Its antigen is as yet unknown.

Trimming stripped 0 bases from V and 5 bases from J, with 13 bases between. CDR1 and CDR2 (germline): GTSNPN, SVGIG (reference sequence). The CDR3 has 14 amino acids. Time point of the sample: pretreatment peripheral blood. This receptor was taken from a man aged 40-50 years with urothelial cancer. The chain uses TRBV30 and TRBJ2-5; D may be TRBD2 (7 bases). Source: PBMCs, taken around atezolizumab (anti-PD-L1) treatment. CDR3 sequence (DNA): TGTGCCTGGAGTGTAGGGGGGGCGTCGGAGACCCAGTACTTC. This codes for CAWSVGGASETQYF.